The 11 T cell receptor beta chains listed next were all sequenced from one sample in a study of blood T cell repertoires in COVID-19. Clones were read by immunoSEQ multiplex PCR, and TCRdb kept only the in-frame ones, dropping some. The data contain 300,000 to 450,000 clones, around 87% of them singletons. The sequenced material came from peripheral blood. The receptors come from a woman aged 25-40 years with COVID-19, enrolled during active disease.

The chain combines TRBV29-1 with TRBJ2-3, with 7 bases lining up with TRBD2. The CDR3 has 14 residues. Germline V CDR1 and CDR2: SQVTM, ANQGSEA. V trimming: 6 bases; J trimming: 6 bases; junction bases outside the gene matches: 12. As DNA, the CDR3 is TGCAGCGTGGGGGAGGGAGGCCAGCGCGATACGCAGTATTTT. Amino acids: CSVGEGGQRDTQYF.

The CDR3 nucleotides are TGTGCCACCAGTCCGGGACAGGGGATCTACGAGCAGTACTTC. Its protein is CATSPGQGIYEQYF. The V call is TRBV24-1, the J call TRBJ2-7, with 10 bases identical to TRBD1. The length of the CDR3 is 14 residues. Per germline, CDR1 KGHDR and CDR2 SFDVKD. V dropped 6 bases and J dropped 3; count of bases not matched to a gene: 4.

The chain is built from TRBV19 and TRBJ1-1; 7 nucleotides line up with TRBD1. J lost 0 bases, V lost 1 base, and 2 bases had no gene match. The CDR3 covers 15 residues. Germline assignment: CDR1 LNHDA and CDR2 SQIVND (reference sequence). CDR3 coding DNA: TGTGCCAGTAGTATAGCGACAGGGATGAACACTGAAGCTTTCTTT. Its translation: CASSIATGMNTEAFF.

This clone was observed a single time. V and J are TRBV7-9 and TRBJ2-3; a possible D gene is TRBD2 (6 bases). Trimming stripped 5 bases from V and 2 bases from J, with 23 bases between. CDR3 length equals 18 residues. Germline V CDR1 and CDR2: SEHNR, FQNEAQ (reference sequence). The CDR3 bases are TGTGCCAGCAGCCCGGCGATAGCGGCCGGCCTGCTCACAGATACGCAGTATTTT. Its protein product is CASSPAIAAGLLTDTQYF.

V usage is TRBV19 and J usage is TRBJ1-5; D gene unclear. CDR1 LNHDA and CDR2 SQIVND come from the germline V gene (reference sequence). CDR3 length equals 12 residues. Between the trimmed V and J ends, which lost 5 bases and 6 bases, there was a span of 8 bases. As DNA, the CDR3 is TGTGCCAGTAGTGTACCCGGTCAGCCCCAGCATTTT. Protein: CASSVPGQPQHF.

The chain has TRBV7-9 and TRBJ1-2; 9 positions agree with TRBD1. V was clipped by 4 bases and J by 2 bases; unmatched bases: 8. Germline V CDR1 and CDR2: SEHNR, FQNEAQ (reference sequence). The CDR3 runs 16 residues. CDR3 region: CASSSALGQGNYGYTF. The DNA for the CDR3 is TGTGCCAGCAGCTCCGCCTTAGGACAGGGGAACTATGGCTACACCTTC.

The chain combines TRBV12-3 or TRBV12-4 with TRBJ2-7, with 8 bases fitting TRBD1. There are 12 residues in the CDR3. The junction had 2 bases not matched to a gene; V was cut back by 8 bases and J by 2 bases. In DNA, the CDR3 is TGTGCCAGCGGACAGGGAACCTACGAGCAGTACTTC. Its protein is CASGQGTYEQYF.

The genes are TRBV20-1 and TRBJ1-2, with D perhaps TRBD1 (6 bases). Germline CDR1 reads DFQATT; CDR2 reads SNEGSKA (reference sequence). Trimming pared 2 bases from V and 11 bases from J, leaving 12 bases between. The CDR3 runs to 11 residues. The CDR3 here is CSARRTETYTF. The CDR3 DNA reads TGCAGTGCTAGAAGGACAGAGACATACACCTTC.

The chain is built from TRBV2 and TRBJ2-5, with 8 bases identical to TRBD1. The CDR3 sequence is 14 residues long. Trimming at V came to 6 bases and at J to 2 bases, leaving 5 bases not matched to a gene. Per germline, CDR1 SNHLY and CDR2 FYNNEI. The CDR3 DNA is TGTGCCAGCAGAACAGGGGGACAGCAAGAGACCCAGTACTTC. Its protein product is CASRTGGQQETQYF.

The J gene is TRBJ2-7, the V gene TRBV11-2, with TRBD2 matching over 10 bases. Trimming cost V 3 bases and J 2 bases; bases outside gene matches: 16. This CDR3 is 19 amino acids long. From germline, CDR1 is SGHAT and CDR2 FQNNGV. The CDR3 loop reads CASSFSGRTPLAGPYEQYF. Here the CDR3 DNA reads TGTGCCAGCAGCTTTTCGGGCAGAACTCCACTAGCGGGGCCCTACGAGCAGTACTTC.

The chain combines TRBV5-4 with TRBJ1-2; D unresolved. Germline-derived CDR1 and CDR2 are SGHNT and YYREEE (reference sequence). This CDR3 contains 15 residues. V was clipped by 1 base and J by 0 bases, with 10 bases between them. The CDR3 nucleotides are TGTGCCAGCAGCTTGTTAACAGAAGCTAACTATGGCTACACCTTC. It codes for CASSLLTEANYGYTF.